The next 21 T cell receptor beta chains were all read from a single sample in a study of regulatory T cells in long-lasting Graves disease. As to time point: newly diagnosed GD, antithyroid drugs for less than 3 months. PBMCs were the source of the RNA used for TCR sequencing. CDR3-region Arm-PCR and iRepertoire HTBI primers produced the TCR beta libraries. TCRdb reanalysed the multiplex PCR reads using MiXCR and keeps one entry per CDR3 protein. The table records about 450,000 distinct CDR3 sequences, roughly 17% of them present only once. These data were also reused for a study on T cells in Graves' hyperthyroidism and ophthalmopathy.

The sequencing used peripheral blood mononuclear cells (PBMCs), collected at new diagnosis, from a patient treated with antithyroid drugs. These receptor sequences come from a young woman with Graves disease.

The chain combines TRBV28 with TRBJ2-3, with TRBD2 matching 7 bases. The ends lost 7 bases at V and 0 bases at J; junction bases unmatched: 10. The CDR3 consists of 16 residues. Germline lookup yields CDR1 MDHEN and CDR2 SYDVKM. For the CDR3, the DNA is TGTGCCAGCACCCTTGGAGGGAGGGCTAGCACAGATACGCAGTATTTT. It codes for CASTLGGRASTDTQYF.

The table lists this clonotype with many counts. This sequence joins TRBV11-2 and TRBJ2-1; D remains ambiguous. The CDR3 has 13 residues. Germline V gene lookup returns CDR1 SGHAT and CDR2 FQNNGV. V was trimmed by 0 bases and J by 5 bases, leaving 5 bases between them. Here the CDR3 DNA reads TGTGCCAGCAGCTTAGACTTAGACAATGAGCAGTTCTTC. It translates to CASSLDLDNEQFF.

The chain recombines TRBV7-6 with TRBJ1-5, with D perhaps TRBD1 (5 bases). Germline V lookup: CDR1 SGHVS, CDR2 FNYEAQ. V shed 1 base and J shed 3 bases, with 10 bases lying between them. CDR3 size: 15 residues. CDR3 bases: TGTGCCAGCAGCTTAGATCCAGGGCTCAATCAGCCCCAGCATTTT. Its translation is CASSLDPGLNQPQHF.

This clonotype has a count of ten or more. The chain is built from TRBV7-3 and TRBJ2-3; 11 bases align to TRBD2. The length of the CDR3 is 18 residues. Germline-derived CDR1 and CDR2 are SGHTA and FQGTGA. V shed 2 bases and J 3 bases; nucleotides not matched to a gene: 10. The CDR3 reads CASSLVLAGGPGTDTQYF. In DNA, the CDR3 is TGTGCCAGCAGCTTAGTCTTAGCGGGAGGGCCGGGAACAGATACGCAGTATTTT.

There are many counts of this clonotype. The chain is built from TRBV5-4 and TRBJ2-3, with D possibly being TRBD1 (5 bases). Trimming stripped 1 base from V and 5 bases from J, with 8 bases between. The CDR3 sequence is 13 residues long. Germline values: CDR1 SGHNT, CDR2 YYREEE (reference sequence). DNA of the CDR3: TGTGCCAGCAGCTTGCGCCAGGGAGATACGCAGTATTTT. Translated, it gives CASSLRQGDTQYF.

This clonotype was detected many times. This chain joins TRBV7-2 and TRBJ1-1; a possible D gene is TRBD1 (5 bases). Germline V gene sequence: CDR1 SGHTA, CDR2 FQGNSA. The CDR3 length is 14 residues. Trimming shortened V by 6 bases and J by 10 bases, and 21 bases separated the two germline ends. The CDR3 bases are TGTGCCAGCAGTCCTAGGGGACTGACAGTGACAGCTTTCTTT. Its translation is CASSPRGLTVTAFF.

In its sample, this clonotype was seen a few times. This chain links TRBV6-1 with TRBJ2-2; 12 bases line up with TRBD2. Germline CDR1 is MNHNS and CDR2 is SASEGT. CDR3 length: 17 amino acids. Trimming at V came to 4 bases and at J to 5 bases, leaving 8 bases not matched to a gene. The CDR3: CASSGRLAGVYTGELFF. In DNA form, the CDR3 reads TGTGCCAGCAGTGGCCGACTAGCGGGAGTTTATACCGGGGAGCTGTTTTTT.

This clonotype was counted ten times or more. This sequence joins TRBV6-9 and TRBJ1-4; D is uncertain. The germline gives CDR1 MNHGY, CDR2 SVAAGI. CDR3 length: 13 residues. V was pared by 4 bases and J by 4 bases, with 7 bases between. CDR3 region: CASSSGINEKLFF. The CDR3 DNA reads as TGTGCCAGCAGTTCTGGGATTAATGAAAAACTGTTTTTT.

This clonotype was recorded at least ten times. The chain has TRBV3-1 and TRBJ1-4; 9 nucleotides agree with TRBD1. V shed 7 bases, J shed 4 bases, and the junction held 7 bases outside the gene matches. Germline V lookup: CDR1 LGHDT, CDR2 YNNKEL (reference sequence). The CDR3 is 15 amino acids. The CDR3 coding sequence is TGTGCCAGCACCCGGACAGGGGAACGTAATGAAAAACTGTTTTTT. This translates into CASTRTGERNEKLFF.

The chain is built from TRBV4-3 and TRBJ2-7; 10 bases are shared with TRBD2. J was trimmed by 4 bases and V by 0 bases; bases with no gene match: 3. The CDR3 totals 15 residues. CDR1 is LGHNA, CDR2 YSLEER, per germline. CDR3 nucleotides: TGCGCCAGCAGCCAAGATGTTAGCGGGAGGTACGAGCAGTACTTC. Its translation is CASSQDVSGRYEQYF.

This clonotype was seen repeatedly, ten times or more. This chain links TRBV5-1 with TRBJ2-1; perhaps TRBD1 as D (8 bases). The CDR3 length is 17 residues. CDR1 and CDR2 (germline): SGHRS, YFSETQ. The V end was cut by 2 bases, the J end by 8 bases, with 23 bases between. The CDR3 here is CASSLQGVGEGWHEQFF. In nucleotides, the CDR3 is TGCGCCAGCAGCTTACAGGGGGTTGGGGAGGGCTGGCATGAGCAGTTCTTC.

This clonotype appeared many times. The gene calls are TRBV6-1 and TRBJ1-5, with D possibly TRBD1 on 6 matching bases. With 6 bases removed from V and 2 bases from J, the gap between germline ends came to 14 bases. CDR3 length equals 15 residues. Germline V CDR1 and CDR2: MNHNS, SASEGT. Here the CDR3 DNA reads TGTGCCAGCAGCCCCTTTTCAGGGGGCAATCAGCCCCAGCATTTT. This sequence encodes CASSPFSGGNQPQHF.

This clonotype appeared many times. V is TRBV10-3 and J is TRBJ2-3; D might be TRBD2 (5 bases). The CDR3 extends over 14 amino acids. The V end was cut by 2 bases, the J end by 3 bases, with 9 bases between. Looked up from germline, CDR1 is ENHRY and CDR2 is SYGVKD. The CDR3 DNA reads TGTGCCATCAGTGAGGGCCGGGGAACAGATACGCAGTATTTT. Translation: CAISEGRGTDTQYF.

This clonotype was counted only a few times. The chain links TRBV12-3 or TRBV12-4 to TRBJ1-5, with 7 positions matching TRBD1. The CDR3 is 14 amino acids. V trimming: 7 bases; J trimming: 6 bases; junction bases outside the gene matches: 9. Here the CDR3 DNA reads TGTGCCAGCACCACGACAGGGTTGTTTCAGCCCCAGCATTTT. Protein sequence: CASTTTGLFQPQHF.

This clonotype occurred many times. The chain couples TRBV2 to TRBJ2-2; D may be TRBD2 (5 bases). The V end was cut by 4 bases, the J end by 4 bases, with 13 bases between. In germline, CDR1 is SNHLY, CDR2 FYNNEI. CDR3 length: 15 residues. The CDR3 nucleotides read TGTGCCAGCAGTGTGGAGGCGTCGGGCACCGGGGAGCTGTTTTTT. Translating it yields CASSVEASGTGELFF.

The gene calls are TRBV29-1 and TRBJ2-3; D remains unclear. The J call is in doubt because the DNA end fits TRBJ2-1 better. This CDR3 has 13 residues. Germline lookup yields CDR1 SQVTM and CDR2 ANQGSEA. The CDR3: CGGGIRANNEQFF. DNA for the CDR3: TGCGGCGGTGGCATTCGTGCGAACAATGAGCAGTTCTTC.

The CDR3 sequence is CASTTLAGGLYNEQFF. CDR3 sequence (DNA): TGTGCCAGCACAACCCTAGCGGGAGGACTATACAATGAGCAGTTCTTC. The chain employs TRBV27 and TRBJ2-1, with 11 bases identical to TRBD2. V lost 7 bases, J lost 4 bases, and 9 bases stayed unmatched. Germline loops: CDR1 MNHEY, CDR2 SMNVEV (reference sequence). This CDR3 has 16 amino acids.

This clonotype was counted many times. The CDR3 bases are TGTGCCAGCTCACCACCCATCGGCAGATCCAATGAGCAGTTCTTC. Encoded protein: CASSPPIGRSNEQFF. This chain links TRBV18 with TRBJ2-1; D gene ambiguous. Looked up from germline, CDR1 is KGHSH and CDR2 is LQKENI. The ends were cut back, 0 bases at V and 6 bases at J, with 12 bases in the middle. The CDR3 sequence is 15 residues long. The full variable domain, in which reference TRBV18 and TRBJ2-1 provide the parts outside the CDR3, is NAGVMQNPRHLVRRRGQEARLRCSPMKGHSHVYWYRQLPEEGLKFMVYLQKENIIDESGMPKERFSAEFPKEGPSILRIQQVVRGDSAAYFCASSPPIGRSNEQFFGPGTRLTVL.

As regards this clonotype: Possible read error: a much larger clone is one base away. The rearrangement links TRBV19 to TRBJ2-3; 8 bases are shared with TRBD1. Germline V gives CDR1 LNHDA, CDR2 SQIVND (reference sequence). After removal of 9 bases from V and 8 bases from J, the junction contained 13 bases not matched to a gene. The CDR3 has 14 amino acids. CDR3 sequence (DNA): TGTGCCAGCAGCCAGGACAGGGCTGGAGGTACGCAGTATTTT. Translating gives CASSQDRAGGTQYF.

Ten or more counts support this clonotype. V is TRBV5-1 and J is TRBJ2-7; 8 bases fit TRBD1. Trimming at V came to 4 bases and at J to 7 bases, leaving 7 bases not matched to a gene. The germline gives CDR1 SGHRS, CDR2 YFSETQ. The CDR3 length is 13 residues. The CDR3 region has the DNA TGCGCCAGCAGCATGGACAGGGTGGAGGAGCAGTACTTC. The encoded protein is CASSMDRVEEQYF.

This clonotype occurred many times. In nucleotides, the CDR3 is TGTGCCAGCAGTGACCCGTGGGAGCAGTACTTC. It is translated as CASSDPWEQYF. The chain has TRBV6-1 and TRBJ2-7; no reliable D call. V lost 3 bases and J lost 7, with 7 bases in between. The V gene's germline CDR1 is MNHNS and CDR2 SASEGT. The CDR3 has 11 amino acids.